The clone carrying this T cell receptor beta chain showed up just a few times. The antigen is not known. Semi-nested PCR with Nested Universal Primer A followed constant-region reverse priming of full-length variable regions. MiXCR, applied by TCRdb to the 5' RACE reads, yields one record per CDR3 protein. Here the sample spans just under 65,000 distinct CDR3 sequences, about 20% being singletons. Regarding the study as a whole: Tumor-infiltrating Treg TCR alpha and beta sequences overlapped most with tumor naive CD4+ T cells, then blood naive.

The sequence was collected from a female donor with breast cancer. Sequencing was carried out using memory CD4+ T cells sorted from a lymph node. Documented subset: memory CD4+ T cells, CD4+CD45RO+CD25-.

This CDR3 is CATSRGRDPLETQYF. In DNA form, the CDR3 reads TGTGCCACCAGCAGAGGCCGTGACCCTCTGGAGACCCAGTACTTC. The rearrangement uses TRBV15 and TRBJ2-5; D unclear. Germline loops: CDR1 LNHNV, CDR2 YYDKDF (reference sequence). The V end was cut by 1 base, the J end by 5 bases, with 14 bases between. This CDR3 contains 15 residues.